The TCR beta chain described here comes from a study of blood T cell repertoires in COVID-19. The CDR3 length is 16 residues. V dropped 1 base and J dropped 3; count of bases not matched to a gene: 6. The germline V gene has CDR1 SGHRS and CDR2 YFSETQ. Libraries were prepared by immunoSEQ multiplex PCR; TCRdb keeps only in-frame clonotypes and omits some of them. The sample includes about 300,000 clones, around 92% of them seen just once. The V gene is TRBV5-1, the J gene TRBJ2-2; 7 bases are shared with TRBD2. The clonotype comes from a woman in her twenties or thirties with COVID-19, enrolled during active disease. The material sequenced was peripheral blood. Here the CDR3 reads CASSLYAGRDTGELFF. DNA of the CDR3: TGCGCCAGCAGCTTGTATGCAGGGAGGGACACCGGGGAGCTGTTTTTT.